Sequencing of this T cell receptor beta chain was carried out in a study of shared clonotypes between healthy human individuals (TCRdb year 2020). Broadly, across the study: A few men and two women, aged 18 to 49 years, made up the cohort. To estimate repertoire size and how much clonotypes are shared between individuals, the study performed deep sequencing of blood TCR repertoires from 4 to 6 healthy adults. Different laboratories and diverse techniques were used to prepare libraries and sequence TCR repertoires, to increase sequencing depth and limit assay-specific biases. Each donor's leukapheresis produced roughly between roughly 0.9 and 9 billion PBMCs.

As for this clone: The specificity of this receptor is unknown. No quality values exist for individual bases; no much larger clone is one base distant.

The CDR3 contains 13 residues, cysteine and phenylalanine counted. The kept DNA is CDR3 alone, 39 bases in frame from the first base. The germline V gene sets CDR1 to SGHTS and CDR2 to YDEGEE. The V end loses 0 bases and the J end loses 5 bases, and a stretch of 8 bases separates them. Donors were healthy HIV-negative adults with no recently reported acute infections or vaccinations. Every donor was a Caucasian adult living in Nashville, Tennessee, USA. For unsorted samples, about 87 million PBMCs were counted, and genomic DNA was extracted using the QIAamp DNA Blood Mini kit. Blood was obtained by leukapheresis, after which PBMCs were separated by Ficoll-Histopaque density gradient centrifugation and cryopreserved in liquid nitrogen vapor phase. Using the deep immunoSEQ assay, multiplex PCR amplified TCR CDR3 regions from genomic DNA. Genomic DNA extracted from each cell subset was distributed evenly over all wells of several immunoSEQ 96-well plates, and each plate served as one replicate. For unsorted PBMC, 250 to 350 ng of genomic DNA, equivalent to around 33,000 T cell genomes, went into each replicate PCR. Genomic DNA from unsorted PBMC was sequenced over ten immunoSEQ deep assay plates. Purified libraries were quantified with a Qubit 3.0 fluorometer, sized on a Bioanalyzer 2100, and re-quantified with the KAPA Library Quantification kit. A separate single-read 150-cycle Illumina NextSeq 550 flow cell was used to sequence each immunoSEQ 96-well plate. In the paper's pipeline: The immunoSEQ output contained only junctional sequences without quality scores, so filtering could not match that applied to full-length reads. To assign V/J genes and CDR3, sequences were annotated using PyIR, a Python wrapper for IgBLAST v1.9, with IMGT germline references. Any read was removed if the V/J assignment was weak (E-value above 1e-6), the CDR3 was missing, or the read contained stop codons, out-of-frame junctions, or ambiguous translated residues. V3J clonotypes were defined as sequences sharing the same inferred V gene, J gene, and CDR3 amino acid sequence. To compute the percentage overlap between repertoires, the number of shared unique clonotypes was divided by the size of the smaller repertoire. Repertoire richness was assessed with RTK rarefaction, the Chao1 estimator, and Recon v2.1 estimates of unobserved clonotypes. TCRdb took over this immuneACCESS table, retaining in-frame rearrangements with V and J assigned. Such tables are incomplete; in checked studies, under half of the missing clones stem from an unresolved V gene, and the remainder is unexplained. V and J calls and clone size come straight from that table; D and trimming were deduced from the DNA. This sample has around 500,000 clones in its table, and roughly 78% of those were observed once. The ten biggest clones cover approximately 12% of the sample.

Summary of the overall study and its limitations: Based on pairwise subsampling, the degree of clonotype sharing among donors was expected to be affected by sequencing depth. Because the study included only a small number of donors, the genetic and exposure-history diversity represented was limited. Sampling was restricted to blood, and TCR repertoires in tissue are likely to differ from TCR repertoires in blood.

Sequenced material: PBMCs. The rearranged chain carries TRBV5-8 and TRBJ1-1; a tentative D match to TRBD1 spans 5 bases. The origin of this receptor is a woman aged 40 to 55 in good health. Some clones in this sample may be carry-over from other donors' samples. CDR3 loop: CASSLGGVTEAFF. DNA sequence: TGTGCCAGCAGCTTGGGAGGGGTTACTGAAGCTTTCTTT.